The entry below describes one T cell receptor beta chain. TCRdb re-analysed the 5' RACE reads in MiXCR, keeping a single row per CDR3 protein. This sample carries around 510,000 distinct CDR3 sequences, roughly 21% of them seen once, and the ten largest clones take approximately 8.4%. The source of the sample is a study of T-cell memory formation after mild COVID-19. CDR3 length: 15 residues. Trimming removed 0 bases at V and 7 bases at J, with 19 bases between. Looked up from germline, CDR1 is DFQATT and CDR2 is SNEGSKA (reference sequence). The chain recombines TRBV20-1 with TRBJ2-7; D not certain. Sequencing was performed on PBMCs or a T cell subset sorted from them (not recorded which). The sequence came from an adult woman who had mild COVID-19 (a few samples of this study predate the infection). Cell type and time point are not known. The CDR3 DNA sequence: TGCAGTGCTAGAGATTCGAGGTCCGACGCCGGGGAGCAGTACTTC. As protein: CSARDSRSDAGEQYF.